The clone carrying this T cell receptor (beta chain) was recorded many times. The entry originates in a study of identical twins. Germline CDR1 and CDR2: SGDLS and YYNGEE. The CDR3 is 14 amino acids. The V gene lost 0 bases and the J gene lost 6 bases, with 12 bases spanning the gap. It was template switching that added a universal primer site, and there were unique molecular identifiers on the cDNA. TCRdb analysed the 5' RACE reads with MiXCR anew, one entry per CDR3 protein. The table includes 250,000 to 350,000 distinct CDR3 sequences, 8% to 9.5% detected once. These sequences were also reported in another study, on yellow fever vaccine responses in identical twins.

Source material: CD8+ T cells sorted from blood. This TCR derives from a woman aged 18 to 35 in good health. The rearrangement joins TRBV9 to TRBJ1-1, with TRBD1 as a possible D gene (5 bases). CDR3 loop: CASSVGTDKSEAFF. CDR3 nucleotide sequence: TGTGCCAGCAGCGTAGGGACGGACAAATCTGAAGCTTTCTTT.